The rows below give T cell receptor beta chains drawn from one sample of a study of chemoradiotherapy in HPV16-positive cancers. Generated by immunoSEQ multiplex PCR, the TCRdb table keeps only in-frame clones and is missing some. The sample gives over a thousand clones, over 75% of which show up once; approximately 6% is in the top ten. Sequenced material: tumor tissue, taken from a patient who underwent chemoradiotherapy. These receptors all come from a human donor with HPV-associated anogenital cancer. The CDR3 runs from the conserved cysteine through the conserved F or W. The D gene is left open where the match is weak. Clone size is shown for a subset of rows, as once, few, many or a class of expanded clone.

TRBJ2-6,-,-,TRBV7-6,CASSPVTGDSGANVLTF,TGTGCCAGCAGCCCCGTGACGGGAGACTCTGGGGCCAACGTCCTGACTTTC
TRBJ2-1,-,-,TRBV7-2,CASSNQRYNEQFF,TGTGCCAGCAGTAACCAGCGCTACAATGAGCAGTTCTTC
TRBJ2-2,-,-,TRBV5-1,CASSPPGTNYLAGELFF,TGCGCCAGCAGCCCCCCCGGGACCAACTACCTCGCGGGGGAGCTGTTTTTT
TRBJ2-1,-,TRBD2,TRBV5-1,CASSLDSLAGFKFF,TGCGCCAGCAGCTTGGATTCCCTAGCGGGTTTTAAGTTCTTC
TRBJ2-3,-,TRBD2,TRBV18,CASSETSGFTDTQYF,TGTGCCAGCTCAGAGACTAGCGGATTCACAGATACGCAGTATTTT
TRBJ2-6,-,-,TRBV4-3,CASSGFDSGSGANVLTF,TGCGCCAGCAGCGGGTTCGATAGTGGCTCTGGGGCCAACGTCCTGACTTTC
TRBJ1-1,once,-,TRBV7-9,CASSWMGTEAFF,TGTGCCAGCAGCTGGATGGGAACCGAAGCTTTCTTT
TRBJ2-3,-,TRBD2,TRBV7-8,CASSFTGTRGTDTQYF,TGTGCCAGCAGCTTTACGGGGACTAGAGGGACAGATACGCAGTATTTT
TRBJ1-2,-,TRBD1,TRBV18,CASSRISGGQISNYGYTF,TGTGCCAGCTCCCGAATTTCGGGGGGACAGATTTCTAACTATGGCTACACCTTC
TRBJ1-1,-,-,TRBV7-2,CASSLGRSNTEAFF,TGTGCCAGCAGCTTAGGGAGGTCCAACACTGAAGCTTTCTTT